These 14 T cell receptor beta chains were all obtained from the same sample, sequenced in a study of blood T cell repertoires in COVID-19. Measured with immunoSEQ multiplex PCR; TCRdb has only the in-frame clones, and not every one. This sample has approximately 170,000 clones, with 83% found just once. The sequencing input was peripheral blood. The receptor source for this set is a woman between 65 and 79 years old who had recovered from COVID-19.

The chain couples TRBV7-2 to TRBJ2-1; 7 positions agree with TRBD2. V lost 1 base and J lost 4; bases outside the gene matches: 7. This CDR3 has 16 amino acids. Germline V lookup: CDR1 SGHTA, CDR2 FQGNSA. CDR3 region: CASSLVGSSGYNEQFF. The CDR3 DNA reads TGTGCCAGCAGCTTAGTCGGGTCTAGCGGTTACAATGAGCAGTTCTTC.

The chain uses TRBV7-9 and TRBJ1-3, with 9 bases matching TRBD1. This CDR3 is 17 amino acids long. Germline CDR1 is SEHNR and CDR2 is FQNEAQ (reference sequence). V lost 5 bases to trimming and J lost 0 bases; unmatched junction nucleotides: 8. CDR3 in amino acids: CASSPGTGILSGNTIYF. Here the CDR3 DNA reads TGTGCCAGCAGCCCCGGGACAGGGATTCTCTCTGGAAACACCATATATTTT.

The table lists this clone with a count of one. The chain uses TRBV27 and TRBJ2-5, with 7 bases fitting TRBD1. The CDR3 is 13 residues long. Germline assignment: CDR1 MNHEY and CDR2 SMNVEV (reference sequence). The V gene end was trimmed by 5 bases and the J gene end by 2 bases; junction bases not matched to a gene: 2. The CDR3 spells CASSGTEQETQYF. In DNA form, the CDR3 reads TGTGCCAGCAGTGGGACAGAACAAGAGACCCAGTACTTC.

The genes are TRBV7-9 and TRBJ1-5; D remains unclear. Trimming shortened V by 0 bases and J by 0 bases, and 12 bases separated the two germline ends. There are 17 residues in the CDR3. The germline CDR1 and CDR2 sequences are SEHNR and FQNEAQ (reference sequence). The CDR3 spells CASSLAFGRYSNQPQHF. CDR3 DNA: TGTGCCAGCAGCTTAGCGTTTGGCCGTTATAGCAATCAGCCCCAGCATTTT. The variable domain in full, with the rest retrieved from reference TRBV7-9 and TRBJ1-5, is DTGVSQNPRHKITKRGQNVTFRCDPISEHNRLYWYRQTLGQGPEFLTYFQNEAQLEKSRLLSDRFSAERPKGSFSTLEIQRTEQGDSAMYLCASSLAFGRYSNQPQHFGDGTRLSIL.

V usage is TRBV9 and J usage is TRBJ2-5; TRBD2 aligns across 7 bases. The CDR3 covers 15 residues. V gave up 4 bases and J gave up 3 bases; unmatched junction bases: 9. Germline V CDR1 and CDR2: SGDLS, YYNGEE. CDR3 loop: CASSPAGGREETQYF. CDR3 DNA: TGTGCCAGCAGCCCCGCTGGGGGGAGGGAAGAGACCCAGTACTTC.

This chain joins TRBV9 and TRBJ1-2; 8 bases line up with TRBD1. Germline V CDR1 and CDR2: SGDLS, YYNGEE. CDR3 size: 14 residues. V trimming: 2 bases; J trimming: 3 bases; junction bases outside the gene matches: 3. The DNA for the CDR3 is TGTGCCAGCAGCGTCCCAGGGGGCCACTATGGCTACACCTTC. It specifies CASSVPGGHYGYTF.

The chain has TRBV7-2 and TRBJ2-1; TRBD2 matches 9 bases. This CDR3 has 14 residues. CDR1 SGHTA and CDR2 FQGNSA come from the germline V gene. V lost 3 bases, J lost 10 bases, and 7 bases stayed unmatched. The CDR3 coding sequence is TGTGCCAGCAGCTTGCGGGAGGGCCTGGGGGAGCAGTTCTTC. Amino acid sequence: CASSLREGLGEQFF. The full variable domain, with the rest looked up from reference TRBV7-2 and TRBJ2-1, is GAGVSQSPSNKVTEKGKDVELRCDPISGHTALYWYRQSLGQGLEFLIYFQGNSAPDKSGLPSDRFSAERTGGSVSTLTIQRTQQEDSAVYLCASSLREGLGEQFFGPGTRLTVL.

V usage is TRBV5-1 and J usage is TRBJ2-5, with D possibly matching TRBD1 (6 bases). CDR1 and CDR2 from the germline V gene are SGHRS and YFSETQ. CDR3 size: 14 residues. V lost 5 bases to trimming and J lost 1 base, with 12 bases between them. The DNA for the CDR3 is TGCGCCAGCAGACTATCGACAGGCCAAGAGACCCAGTACTTC. The encoded protein is CASRLSTGQETQYF.

The chain employs TRBV9 and TRBJ2-1; D is possibly TRBD2 (5 bases). The CDR3 is 13 residues long. The V gene lost 3 bases and the J gene lost 9 bases, with 13 bases spanning the gap. Germline CDR1 and CDR2: SGDLS and YYNGEE. The CDR3 coding sequence is TGTGCCAGCAGCGCATTCACTGGAGGTGAGCAGTTCTTC. Translating gives CASSAFTGGEQFF.

The V gene is TRBV6-5, the J gene TRBJ1-3; D uncertain. Germline CDR1 MNHEY, CDR2 SVGAGI. This CDR3 contains 15 residues. The ends were cut back, 6 bases at V and 0 bases at J, with 12 bases in the middle. CDR3 protein: CASSRDWPSGNTIYF. CDR3 coding DNA: TGTGCCAGCAGCCGTGACTGGCCCTCTGGAAACACCATATATTTT.

The rearrangement joins TRBV18 to TRBJ1-6, with D unresolved. The V end lost 3 bases, the J end lost 6 bases, and 6 bases lay between the germline ends. This CDR3 comprises 13 residues. The germline V gene encodes CDR1 KGHSH and CDR2 LQKENI. CDR3 region: CASSPSVNSPLHF. CDR3 bases: TGTGCCAGCTCACCCTCGGTTAATTCACCCCTCCACTTT. Full variable domain (rest looked up from reference TRBV18 and TRBJ1-6): NAGVMQNPRHLVRRRGQEARLRCSPMKGHSHVYWYRQLPEEGLKFMVYLQKENIIDESGMPKERFSAEFPKEGPSILRIQQVVRGDSAAYFCASSPSVNSPLHFGNGTRLTVT.

This chain connects TRBV19 to TRBJ1-1, with D perhaps matching TRBD1 (6 bases). This CDR3 has 16 residues. The germline V gene has CDR1 LNHDA and CDR2 SQIVND (reference sequence). Trimming removed 3 bases from V and 1 base from J, with 15 bases in between. As DNA, the CDR3 is TGTGCCAGTAGTATTGGAGGACAGACAAGGAACACTGAAGCTTTCTTT. Protein: CASSIGGQTRNTEAFF.

A single count supports this clone. CDR3 bases: TGTGCCAGCAGCCAAGTGGCGGATGAGCAGTTCTTC. Residues: CASSQVADEQFF. The gene calls are TRBV3-1 (or the pseudogene TRBV3-2) and TRBJ2-1; D call uncertain. This CDR3 has 12 residues. Germline CDR1 and CDR2: LGHDT and YNNKEL (reference sequence). Trimming pared 1 base from V and 8 bases from J, leaving 6 bases between.

This chain uses TRBV2 with TRBJ2-3; weak D call: TRBD2 (6 bases). The CDR3 spans 10 residues. Germline CDR1 is SNHLY and CDR2 is FYNNEI. Trimming pared 3 bases from V and 14 bases from J, leaving 9 bases between. CDR3 DNA sequence: TGTGCCAGCAGTGAGGGACTTCGGTATTTT. Encoded protein: CASSEGLRYF.